This TCR beta chain was observed in a study of blood T cells in healthy people across ages. Every sample yielded at least 6.5 million isolated PBMCs. Through a sample-barcoded 5' primer and a J-beta primer mix, a second PCR was run for roughly 7 to 11 cycles. TCRdb analysed the 5' RACE reads with MiXCR anew, one entry per CDR3 protein. There are approximately 800,000 distinct CDR3 sequences in the sample; about 42% occur only once, and 15% to 20% lies in the top ten. CDR1 is SGHAT, CDR2 FQNNGV, per germline. V shed 5 bases and J 6 bases; nucleotides not matched to a gene: 5. The CDR3 totals 13 residues. Study-level points and caveats: There were more naive CD4+ cells and higher diversity in long-lived donors than in aged donors. Estimated diversity across one million T cells was deemed an underestimate. Without sorted subsets, naive and antigen-experienced compartments could not be conclusively compared.

This clonotype was picked up one time. Antigen: not known. This rearrangement joins TRBV11-2 to TRBJ2-7; 9 nucleotides match TRBD2. Sequencing used blood. This TCR came from a man older than 75 in good health. DNA of the CDR3: TGTGCCAGCAGCGGGACTAGCAGGGTCGAGCAGTACTTC. Translation: CASSGTSRVEQYF. Variable domain in full (rest from reference TRBV11-2 and TRBJ2-7): EAGVAQSPRYKIIEKRQSVAFWCNPISGHATLYWYQQILGQGPKLLIQFQNNGVVDDSQLPKDRFSAERLKGVDSTLKIQPAKLEDSAVYLCASSGTSRVEQYFGPGTRLTVT.